This TCR beta chain was captured in a study of identical twins. Study results and caveats: Modelling approaches yielded underestimates of out-of-frame TCR alpha sharing between monozygotic twins.

Of note for this clonotype: Its antigen is unknown.

One entry per CDR3 protein, called by TCRdb with MiXCR from the 5' RACE reads. The sample shows hundreds of thousands of distinct CDR3 sequences, 20% to 30% of them seen only once. This CDR3 contains 15 residues. Germline loops: CDR1 LGHDT, CDR2 YNNKEL (reference sequence). The V and J ends lost 3 bases and 1 base respectively, with 9 bases between them. The sample was also linked to a second study, of T cells expressing NK-cell markers. That publication notes: Among eight sequenced donors, seven carried HCMV seropositivity while one was seronegative.

The chain links TRBV3-1 to TRBJ1-4; no clear D gene. Input material: CD4+ T cells sorted from blood. This receptor was identified in a woman younger than 30 in good health. The CDR3 bases are TGTGCCAGCAGCCAGGATTCGGGAACTAATGAAAAACTGTTTTTT. Protein sequence: CASSQDSGTNEKLFF.